A single sample gave rise to the 8 T cell receptor beta chains below, sequenced in a study of post-analysis software for immune sequencing data. Study-level points and caveats: Controls had lower frequencies than patients of four or five TRBV segments, which included TRBV5-6, TRBV5-1 and TRBV20-1.

Their target antigens are unknown. TCR beta cDNA libraries included unique molecular identifiers. TCRdb reprocessed the PCR reads with MiXCR, giving one entry per CDR3 protein. This table holds about 620,000 distinct CDR3 sequences, 44% found once. What was sequenced was blood. The receptors were gathered from a girl aged 5-17 years with multiple sclerosis.

V is TRBV12-3 or TRBV12-4 and J is TRBJ2-7, with TRBD2 matching over 7 bases. The CDR3 runs 12 residues. V shed 7 bases, J shed 2 bases, and the junction held 2 bases outside the gene matches. The CDR3 sequence: CASKGGAYEQYF. The DNA of the CDR3 is TGTGCCAGCAAGGGAGGGGCCTACGAGCAGTACTTC.

The chain is built from TRBV5-1 and TRBJ2-3, with 12 positions matching TRBD2. Germline CDR1 reads SGHRS; CDR2 reads YFSETQ. The CDR3 is made up of 16 amino acids. With V trimmed by 3 bases and J by 2 bases, 4 bases remained unmatched. CDR3 DNA sequence: TGCGCCAGCAGCTCCCGACTAGCGGGGGACACAGATACGCAGTATTTT. It encodes CASSSRLAGDTDTQYF.

The J gene is TRBJ1-5, the V gene TRBV4-1; D might be TRBD1 (5 bases). Germline-derived CDR1 and CDR2 are MGHRA and YSYEKL. Trimming cost V 3 bases and J 0 bases, with 15 bases left between them. CDR3 size: 17 residues. The CDR3 region is CASSHPLTVYSNQPQHF. The CDR3 DNA sequence: TGCGCCAGCAGCCATCCTCTGACAGTCTATAGCAATCAGCCCCAGCATTTT.

The CDR3 here is CASSYKQGGSQHF. The CDR3 DNA follows: TGTGCCAGCAGTTACAAACAAGGGGGTTCCCAGCATTTT. V usage is TRBV6-5 and J usage is TRBJ1-5; D may be TRBD1 (6 bases). CDR3 length equals 13 residues. The V end was cut by 2 bases, the J end by 11 bases, with 13 bases between. Looked up from germline, CDR1 is MNHEY and CDR2 is SVGAGI.

This clonotype was seen only a few times. The V gene is TRBV6-6, the J gene TRBJ2-3, with 9 bases fitting TRBD2. Per the germline V gene, CDR1 is MNHNY and CDR2 is SVGAGI (reference sequence). J gave up 1 base and V 6 bases, and 5 bases lay outside the gene matches. This CDR3 has 15 residues. As DNA, the CDR3 is TGTGCCAGCAGCTCTCTAGCGGGGCGCACAGATACGCAGTATTTT. Its translation: CASSSLAGRTDTQYF.

The chain carries TRBV6-8 and TRBJ2-1; the D gene is possibly TRBD2 (6 bases). CDR1 MNHGY and CDR2 SAAAGT come from the germline V gene. The CDR3 consists of 17 residues. V lost 6 bases to trimming and J lost 3 bases, with 21 bases between them. This CDR3 is CASSCLSWTIYYNEQFF. CDR3 coding DNA: TGTGCCAGCAGCTGTCTCTCTTGGACTATCTACTACAATGAGCAGTTCTTC.

The chain couples TRBV12-3 or TRBV12-4 to TRBJ2-1; TRBD2 matches at 11 bases. This CDR3 is built from 15 residues. Trimming at V came to 8 bases and at J to 7 bases, leaving 10 bases not matched to a gene. CDR3 nucleotides: TGTGCCAGCTCGCCTAGCGGGAGGACTACAAATGAGCAGTTCTTC. Translated: CASSPSGRTTNEQFF.

V gene TRBV5-1 combines with J gene TRBJ2-5; 8 bases are a match to TRBD1. V lost 3 bases and J lost 4; bases outside the gene matches: 5. The germline gives CDR1 SGHRS, CDR2 YFSETQ. This CDR3 region has 14 residues. The CDR3 DNA reads TGCGCCAGCAGCTCGTCCAGGGGGCTAGAGACCCAGTACTTC. Protein: CASSSSRGLETQYF.